This is a list of T cell receptor beta chains from one sample in a study of blood T cell repertoires in COVID-19. TCRdb keeps only in-frame clones here, not all; method: immunoSEQ multiplex PCR. Of about 280,000 clones listed, 85% are singletons. The material sequenced was peripheral blood. The receptors derive from a human donor in a cohort sampled during active COVID-19. The conserved cysteine and the conserved F or W are not part of the CDR3 here. A D gene is named only where the DNA matches it firmly.

TRBV3-1/TRBV3-2,-,ASSQGRGTQY
TRBV30,TRBD2,AWSRGASGRSQETQY
TRBV4-2,-,ASSQLGTSGGNLETQY
TRBV29-1,TRBD2,SVEDLAGDKETQY
TRBV5-1,TRBD2,ASGLAGPYEQY
TRBV7-2,-,ASRHTRERYTQY
TRBV21-1,-,ASSKSGQGAGEQY
TRBV10-3,-,AISESRETQY
TRBV5-8,-,ASSLEDSSYNEQF
TRBV3-1/TRBV3-2,-,ATKGVNEKLF
TRBV18,-,ASSPPGGYGYT
TRBV25-1,TRBD1,ASSGLGTGGPNYGYT
TRBV7-2,-,ASSRWGGAGQPQH
TRBV28,-,ASSYRRFGRTRDSNQPQH
TRBV18,TRBD1,ASSPDREIEAF
TRBV4-1,-,ASSPAGGTEAF
TRBV5-1,TRBD2,ASSPGLAPYEQY
TRBV4-1,TRBD1,ASSLLGTGAEKLF
TRBV4-3,-,ASSQEGLGGAGELF
TRBV10-3,TRBD2,AISEEPRRLAGHEQF
TRBV5-1,TRBD2,ASGLGLNSHHEQF
TRBV5-4,-,ASSLGGAMDTEAF
TRBV4-3,TRBD2,ASSRQREGYEQY
TRBV7-2,TRBD2,ASSFSGRGDEQF
TRBV4-2,TRBD2,ASSLSGKPYEQY
TRBV3-1/TRBV3-2,-,ASSQIRGNTEAF
TRBV7-2,TRBD2,ASSPSGLAGGVNEQF
TRBV5-1,-,ASSFGQMGREQY
TRBV6-5,TRBD1,ASSLSGTGYGYT
TRBV24-1,TRBD1,ATSDSPQAGGKLEQY
TRBV2,TRBD2,ASSSGRPLLTDTQY
TRBV3-1/TRBV3-2,-,ASSQDGGTEAF
TRBV19,-,ASSIYGGFSYEQY
TRBV4-1,TRBD1,ASSQPGQRGYT
TRBV7-8,-,ASSRTEGRAEAF
TRBV7-2,TRBD2,ASSPGLAGGTQY
TRBV18,TRBD2,ASSRRTSLNEQF
TRBV6-2/TRBV6-3,TRBD2,ASSTLAGPSYEQY
TRBV12-5,TRBD2,ASGLRLAGTTDTQY
TRBV6-4,-,ASSVDAGETYEQY
TRBV19,TRBD1,ASRRRTGSSGANVLT
TRBV5-1,TRBD1,ASSPDRGNQPQH
TRBV2,TRBD1,ASSAGTGEKLF
TRBV7-9,TRBD1,ASSFGDRPNYGYT
TRBV7-3,TRBD1,ASSLTGQHTEAF
TRBV7-9,TRBD2,ASSKPGGVLLAGELF
TRBV28,TRBD1,ASSSPGGGDTEAF
TRBV2,-,ASSEAWTTETQY
TRBV7-9,TRBD1,ASSPGRTGIFGYT
TRBV5-4,TRBD2,ASSLEPGLARGEQY
TRBV19,-,ASSLGGRGSGELF
TRBV11-1,-,ASSLHEVSYEQY
TRBV6-2/TRBV6-3,TRBD2,ASSPWGEGRNEQF
TRBV5-1,TRBD1,ASSFGQGLMSTEAF
TRBV10-2,-,ASRGDYAEKLF
TRBV15,TRBD1,ATSRDRGANPSYGYT
TRBV28,-,AIQGVTEAF
TRBV7-9,TRBD1,ASSFGQGAGELF
TRBV28,TRBD2,ASSSSGTSVIYEQY
TRBV29-1,-,SVARGVTEAF